This entry lists 18 T cell receptor beta chains sequenced from one sample in a study of T cell repertoires in cytomegalovirus infection. Using its own MiXCR run on the reads, TCRdb lists one record per CDR3 protein. This sample yields about 140,000 distinct CDR3 sequences, of which about 6.5% are seen a single time; about 20% belongs to the top ten. Input material: PBMCs. The receptors stem from a human donor in good health (CMV status not recorded). Some clones in this sample may be carry-over from other donors' samples.

Only a few counts were recorded for this clonotype. The chain carries TRBV6-6 and TRBJ2-3, with TRBD2 identical over 8 bases. Germline assignment: CDR1 MNHNY and CDR2 SVGAGI (reference sequence). V shed 5 bases, J shed 5 bases, and the junction held 6 bases outside the gene matches. CDR3 length: 14 amino acids. The CDR3 bases are TGTGCCAGCAGTCCGGGGGGGGTGGGAGATACGCAGTATTTT. It specifies CASSPGGVGDTQYF.

This clonotype was observed at least ten times. V and J are TRBV4-1 and TRBJ1-3, with D perhaps TRBD1 (6 bases). The germline gives CDR1 MGHRA, CDR2 YSYEKL. The CDR3 extends over 15 amino acids. The ends were cut back, 4 bases at V and 3 bases at J, with 13 bases in the middle. CDR3 protein: CASSPQQGGGNTIYF. DNA of the CDR3: TGCGCCAGCAGCCCCCAACAGGGCGGTGGAAACACCATATATTTT.

V usage is TRBV5-1 and J usage is TRBJ2-1; D might be TRBD2 (7 bases). The CDR3 has 16 amino acids. V dropped 1 base and J dropped 6 bases, with 17 bases sitting between them. Germline V gene sequence: CDR1 SGHRS, CDR2 YFSETQ. CDR3 coding DNA: TGCGCCAGCAGCTTGTTTGCGGGGGCTTCAGTCAATGAGCAGTTCTTC. It yields the protein CASSLFAGASVNEQFF.

This clonotype was detected ten times or more. V and J are TRBV7-2 and TRBJ2-1, with TRBD2 as a possible D gene (5 bases). Germline CDR1 is SGHTA and CDR2 is FQGNSA. Trimming shortened V by 4 bases and J by 3 bases, and 7 bases separated the two germline ends. The CDR3 spans 13 residues. The CDR3 sequence is CASSSGNYNEQFF. CDR3 bases: TGTGCCAGCAGCTCGGGGAACTACAATGAGCAGTTCTTC.

A few counts support this clonotype. The chain carries TRBV19 and TRBJ1-2, with 7 positions matching TRBD1. V trimming: 6 bases; J trimming: 3 bases; junction bases outside the gene matches: 7. Germline assignment: CDR1 LNHDA and CDR2 SQIVND (reference sequence). The CDR3 extends over 14 amino acids. CDR3 bases: TGTGCCAGTAGCCTGACAGGGAAAGACTATGGCTACACCTTC. The encoded protein is CASSLTGKDYGYTF. The full variable domain, its missing parts supplied by reference TRBV19 and TRBJ1-2, is DGGITQSPKYLFRKEGQNVTLSCEQNLNHDAMYWYRQDPGQGLRLIYYSQIVNDFQKGDIAEGYSVSREKKESFPLTVTSAQKNPTAFYLCASSLTGKDYGYTFGSGTRLTVV.

This clonotype has a handful of counts. This chain links TRBV29-1 with TRBJ2-2; 7 bases fit TRBD1. The ends lost 5 bases at V and 4 bases at J; junction bases unmatched: 4. CDR3 length: 13 residues. Germline CDR1 is SQVTM and CDR2 is ANQGSEA. CDR3: CSVSTGPTGELFF. The CDR3 region has the DNA TGCAGCGTTTCGACAGGGCCCACCGGGGAGCTGTTTTTT.

This clonotype was seen at least ten times. The chain combines TRBV7-8 with TRBJ2-5; 7 nucleotides align to TRBD1. The CDR3 length is 14 residues. Per germline, CDR1 SGHVS and CDR2 FQNEAQ. V lost 5 bases, J lost 5 bases, and 8 bases stayed unmatched. DNA of the CDR3: TGTGCCAGCAGCAAATCACAGGGGATCGAGACCCAGTACTTC. It encodes CASSKSQGIETQYF.

In this sample, this clonotype turned up a few times. V is TRBV28 and J is TRBJ2-5; D is possibly TRBD2 (5 bases). Germline V CDR1 and CDR2: MDHEN, SYDVKM. Trimming took 3 bases from V and 4 from J, leaving 9 bases between them. The CDR3 covers 13 residues. This CDR3 is CASSFGVPETQYF. In DNA form, the CDR3 reads TGTGCCAGCAGTTTCGGGGTCCCAGAGACCCAGTACTTC.

This clonotype was detected ten times or more. The V call is TRBV7-6, the J call TRBJ2-1; either TRBD1 or TRBD2 may fit D (5 bases each). This CDR3 comprises 16 residues. Germline V gives CDR1 SGHVS, CDR2 FNYEAQ. Trimming pared 5 bases from V and 8 bases from J, leaving 22 bases between. CDR3: CASSPRGEVAIDEQFF. In nucleotides, the CDR3 is TGTGCCAGCAGCCCCCGGGGCGAAGTAGCTATCGATGAGCAGTTCTTC. The variable domain in full, with the rest retrieved from reference TRBV7-6 and TRBJ2-1, is GAGVSQSPRYKVTKRGQDVALRCDPISGHVSLYWYRQALGQGPEFLTYFNYEAQQDKSGLPNDRFSAERPEGSISTLTIQRTEQRDSAMYRCASSPRGEVAIDEQFFGPGTRLTVL.

This clonotype was seen at least ten times. The rearrangement uses TRBV7-9 and TRBJ2-3, with D perhaps matching TRBD2 (5 bases). The germline CDR1 and CDR2 sequences are SEHNR and FQNEAQ (reference sequence). CDR3 size: 14 residues. V lost 6 bases and J lost 1, with 11 bases in between. This CDR3 reads CASSRDFGTDTQYF. Written as DNA, the CDR3 is TGTGCCAGCAGTCGGGATTTCGGCACAGATACGCAGTATTTT.

This clonotype was seen only a few times. V is TRBV6-6 and J is TRBJ2-1; D might be TRBD1 or TRBD2, each matching 7 bases. CDR3 length: 19 residues. Germline CDR1 reads MNHNY; CDR2 reads SVGAGI (reference sequence). Trimming cost V 2 bases and J 8 bases, with 28 bases left between them. The CDR3 DNA follows: TGTGCCAGCAGTTACAGGGGGCCGTGGGGGGGCCGAGGGAACTATGAGCAGTTCTTC. It yields the protein CASSYRGPWGGRGNYEQFF.

This clonotype came up many times. The genes are TRBV6-1 and TRBJ2-3, with D perhaps matching TRBD2 (6 bases). This CDR3 comprises 15 residues. V lost 0 bases to trimming and J lost 2 bases, with 9 bases between them. Germline-derived CDR1 and CDR2 are MNHNS and SASEGT. CDR3: CASSEAGGDTDTQYF. The CDR3 DNA is TGTGCCAGCAGTGAAGCAGGCGGGGACACAGATACGCAGTATTTT.

This clonotype has more than one count but fewer than ten. The rearrangement joins TRBV29-1 to TRBJ2-5, with TRBD2 matching over 12 bases. CDR1 SQVTM and CDR2 ANQGSEA come from the germline V gene. The V gene end was trimmed by 4 bases and the J gene end by 4 bases; junction bases not matched to a gene: 1. CDR3 length: 13 amino acids. The CDR3 nucleotides are TGCAGCGTTGCTAGCGGGGGGGCAGAGACCCAGTACTTC. Protein sequence: CSVASGGAETQYF.

With regard to this clonotype: A much larger clone differs from this one at a single base, so this may be a read error. CDR3: CANSLHTDQPQHF. DNA for the CDR3: TGTGCCAACAGCTTACATACAGATCAGCCCCAGCATTTT. The rearrangement uses TRBV11-1 and TRBJ1-5; the D is unclear. The germline V gene encodes CDR1 SGHAT and CDR2 FQDESV (reference sequence). The CDR3 is made up of 13 amino acids.

This clonotype was recorded at least ten times. The chain links TRBV7-2 to TRBJ2-4; 12 positions match TRBD1. The CDR3 length is 15 residues. V gave up 5 bases and J gave up 8 bases; unmatched junction bases: 7. Germline CDR1 reads SGHTA; CDR2 reads FQGNSA. In nucleotides, the CDR3 is TGTGCCAGCAGCCATCCGGGACAGGGGGCGTACATTCAGTACTTC. It translates to CASSHPGQGAYIQYF.

This clonotype was observed a few times. The chain recombines TRBV27 with TRBJ1-5, with a tentative D call TRBD1 (5 bases). Germline loops: CDR1 MNHEY, CDR2 SMNVEV (reference sequence). The CDR3 extends over 14 amino acids. The V gene lost 6 bases and the J gene lost 7 bases, with 16 bases spanning the gap. The CDR3 sequence is CASRAAGGRQPQHF. CDR3 DNA: TGTGCCAGCAGGGCCGCCGGGGGTCGGCAGCCCCAGCATTTT.

As to this clonotype: A much larger clone sits a single nucleotide away, making a read error possible. This chain joins TRBV7-4 and TRBJ2-1; D not resolved. Germline loops: CDR1 SGHVT, CDR2 SQSDAQ. The CDR3 contains 15 residues. The CDR3 DNA reads TGTGCCTGCAGCTTAAGGCAGGCCTCCTACAATGAGCAGTTCTTC. Translated: CACSLRQASYNEQFF.

The rearrangement uses TRBV19 and TRBJ1-5; 9 positions agree with TRBD1. The germline V gene encodes CDR1 LNHDA and CDR2 SQIVND (reference sequence). CDR3 size: 14 residues. V was clipped by 5 bases and J by 7 bases; unmatched bases: 6. The CDR3 coding sequence is TGTGCCAGTAGTGGGACAGGGAAGGGACAGCCCCAGCATTTT. Its translation: CASSGTGKGQPQHF.